Listed below are T cell receptor beta chains from one sample, sequenced in a study of regulatory T cells in long-lasting Graves disease. MiXCR was run by TCRdb on the multiplex PCR reads, yielding one entry per CDR3 protein. The data show nearly 350,000 distinct CDR3 sequences, around 19% seen once. Specimen: peripheral blood mononuclear cells (PBMCs), collected when the disease was refractory, from a patient treated with antithyroid drugs. The receptors originated from a female donor with Graves disease. Each CDR3 is given with its conserved first and last residue.

V: TRBV4-2; J: TRBJ1-1; CDR3: CASSQERRLNTEAFF
V: TRBV7-2; J: TRBJ2-4; CDR3: CASSLYSRQGENIQYF
V: TRBV5-1; J: TRBJ1-3; CDR3: CASSLTGYGNTIYF
V: TRBV29-1; J: TRBJ2-5; CDR3: CSAGKGGARETQYF
V: TRBV7-2; J: TRBJ1-6; CDR3: CASSFLGPTGYNSPLHF
V: TRBV6-1; J: TRBJ1-5; CDR3: CASSVGQGRNQPQHF
V: TRBV11-3; J: TRBJ2-7; CDR3: CASSSRTGYEQYF
V: TRBV27; J: TRBJ2-7; CDR3: CASRRDIAYEQYF
V: TRBV6-2/TRBV6-3; J: TRBJ2-1; CDR3: CASSRLAAYNEQFF
V: TRBV12-3/TRBV12-4; J: TRBJ1-1; CDR3: CASSSRQAEAFF
V: TRBV12-3/TRBV12-4; J: TRBJ2-7; CDR3: CASSFGTGLTYEQYF
V: TRBV4-1; J: TRBJ1-2; CDR3: CASSQQDRGHYGYTF
V: TRBV18; J: TRBJ1-6; CDR3: CASSPGQGYNSPLHF
V: TRBV28; J: TRBJ2-3; CDR3: CASTPDRETDTQYF
V: TRBV28; J: TRBJ2-1; CDR3: CASSLSGASNEQFF
V: TRBV15; J: TRBJ2-7; CDR3: CATSSALSYEQYF
V: TRBV11-2; J: TRBJ1-1; CDR3: CASSSLRGFGTEAFF
V: TRBV10-3; J: TRBJ1-1; CDR3: CAIRTSLTLNTEAFF
V: TRBV19; J: TRBJ1-1; CDR3: CASRWNPRGGTEAFF
V: TRBV15; J: TRBJ2-2; CDR3: CATSRDQGSRELFF
V: TRBV5-1; J: TRBJ2-7; CDR3: CASRSGQGGYEQYF
V: TRBV2; J: TRBJ1-1; CDR3: CASKDSLNTEAFF
V: TRBV4-3; J: TRBJ1-5; CDR3: CASSRKPRRLPRGQPQHF
V: TRBV5-8; J: TRBJ2-5; CDR3: CASSREGTSSQETQYF
V: TRBV12-3/TRBV12-4; J: TRBJ2-1; CDR3: CASRPQGAVSYNEQFF
V: TRBV29-1; J: TRBJ1-1; CDR3: CSVSDGMNTEAFF
V: TRBV5-1; J: TRBJ2-7; CDR3: CASSLAISRSWGDEQYF
V: TRBV29-1; J: TRBJ2-7; CDR3: CSVDFREGGYEQYF
V: TRBV20-1; J: TRBJ1-2; CDR3: CSARAQGSSFYGYAF
V: TRBV4-2; J: TRBJ2-7; CDR3: CASSQVSGRALHEQYF
V: TRBV6-6; J: TRBJ2-7; CDR3: CASSYSGTPSYEQYF
V: TRBV7-9; J: TRBJ2-5; CDR3: CASSLGGGASQETQYF
V: TRBV12-3/TRBV12-4; J: TRBJ2-2; CDR3: CASSLGPNTGELFF
V: TRBV6-1; J: TRBJ2-5; CDR3: CASSRKAGGDKETQYF
V: TRBV7-2; J: TRBJ2-7; CDR3: CASSLEGTGREQYF
V: TRBV12-3/TRBV12-4; J: TRBJ1-6; CDR3: CASRVYRARSSYNSPLHF
V: TRBV12-3/TRBV12-4; J: TRBJ1-2; CDR3: CASSPIIYGYTF
V: TRBV5-4; J: TRBJ2-2; CDR3: CASSRGDRPNTGELFF
V: TRBV5-1; J: TRBJ1-2; CDR3: CASSETDEDYGYTF
V: TRBV6-1; J: TRBJ1-1; CDR3: CASRAWDRGFTEAFF
V: TRBV20-1; J: TRBJ1-4; CDR3: CSAQGEKLFF
V: TRBV6-1; J: TRBJ2-7; CDR3: CASRVPRSYEQYF
V: TRBV20-1; J: TRBJ2-1; CDR3: CSARDRAREQFF
V: TRBV6-5; J: TRBJ2-7; CDR3: CASSYSSRDSLWEQYF
V: TRBV11-1; J: TRBJ2-5; CDR3: CASSLEVASVGETQYF
V: TRBV15; J: TRBJ1-1; CDR3: CATSREDTVNTEAFF
V: TRBV7-9; J: TRBJ1-1; CDR3: CASSLRTEAFF
V: TRBV11-2; J: TRBJ2-2; CDR3: CASSLDRLAGGRYTGELFF
V: TRBV4-2; J: TRBJ2-5; CDR3: CASSQEKARRETQYF
V: TRBV12-3/TRBV12-4; J: TRBJ1-3; CDR3: CASSLDRLSGNTIYF
V: TRBV12-3/TRBV12-4; J: TRBJ2-1; CDR3: CASSLGFKEQFF
V: TRBV4-1; J: TRBJ1-4; CDR3: CASSQADRVVEKLFF
V: TRBV2; J: TRBJ1-6; CDR3: CASKVDSYNSPLHF
V: TRBV3-1; J: -; CDR3: CASSQRGNEQFF
V: TRBV3-1; J: TRBJ1-5; CDR3: CASSPLQENQPQHF
V: TRBV5-4; J: TRBJ1-6; CDR3: CASSLPMIFGKSPLHF
V: TRBV12-3/TRBV12-4; J: TRBJ2-5; CDR3: CASSPRTRAQYF